This TCR beta chain derives from a study of regulatory T cells in long-lasting Graves disease. The time point denotes: newly diagnosed GD, antithyroid drugs for less than 3 months. There was RNA extracted from PBMCs, and the TCR library was made from it. Diagnosis followed American Thyroid Association guidelines for Graves' disease. Construction of the TCR beta libraries employed iRepertoire HTBI primers in conjunction with Arm-PCR of CDR3 regions. MiXCR, run by TCRdb on the multiplex PCR reads, gives a single entry per CDR3 protein. The sample yields around 400,000 distinct CDR3 sequences, roughly 15% seen once. V lost 6 bases and J lost 5; bases outside the gene matches: 15. CDR3 length: 16 amino acids. The germline V gene encodes CDR1 DFQATT and CDR2 SNEGSKA (reference sequence).

Source: peripheral blood mononuclear cells (PBMCs), taken at new diagnosis, from a patient treated with antithyroid drugs. The origin of this receptor is a female donor with Graves disease. The chain recombines TRBV20-1 with TRBJ1-5, with 8 bases identical to TRBD1. Here the CDR3 DNA reads TGCAGTGCGTCCCCTCCTAGGACAGGGTCTGATCAGCCCCAGCATTTT. Protein product: CSASPPRTGSDQPQHF.